This T cell receptor (beta chain) was captured in a study of OX40 agonist ivuxolimab in advanced cancers. For the study at large: Antecedent anti-PD-1, anti-PD-L1 or anti-CTLA-4 therapy was permissible, with roughly 40% having received some. Partial responses were seen in three patients, one with hepatocellular carcinoma and two with cutaneous melanoma.

Generated by immunoSEQ multiplex PCR, the TCRdb table keeps only in-frame clones and is missing some. The sample includes tens of thousands of clones, more than 85% of them seen just once. About this clone itself: Its antigen is unknown.

The CDR3 runs to 17 residues. V lost 0 bases to trimming and J lost 4 bases, with 16 bases between them. Study-level results: In the 0.1 to 3.0 mg/kg range, CD4+ and CD8+ blood T cells had expanded clonally by week 6.

Sequenced material: CD4+ or CD8+ T cells sorted from blood, taken in a trial of the OX40 agonist ivuxolimab. This TCR was sampled from an adult with an advanced solid tumor such as melanoma, head and neck, liver or kidney cancer. The chain combines TRBV23-1 with TRBJ1-5, with a tentative D call TRBD1 (5 bases). TRBV23-1 is recorded as an ORF, its role being uncertain. CDR3 DNA sequence: TGCGCCAGCAGTCAATCGTGGGGGAAGGCCAGAAATCAGCCCCAGCATTTT. Protein sequence: CASSQSWGKARNQPQHF.